Each of the 2 T cell receptor beta chains below was sequenced from the same sample in a study of cytomegalovirus exposure and HLA in healthy donors. It was with 60 Vbeta and 13 Jbeta primers that the PCR ran. Libraries were prepared by immunoSEQ multiplex PCR; TCRdb keeps only in-frame clonotypes and omits some of them. The sample yields 45,000 to 60,000 clones, of which the top ten take up about 2.2%. The specimen was PBMCs. The receptors were gathered from a female donor in good health and CMV-seronegative.

V gene TRBV30 combines with J gene TRBJ2-4, with D possibly being TRBD2 (5 bases). Trimming took off 5 bases at V and 1 base at J, with 21 bases between the two ends. Germline CDR1 GTSNPN, CDR2 SVGIG (reference sequence). The CDR3 contains 17 residues. For the CDR3, the DNA is TGTGCCTGGTCTCCCATACCGGACCGAGGGGCCAAAAACATTCAGTACTTC. This codes for CAWSPIPDRGAKNIQYF.

The chain carries TRBV30 and TRBJ2-7; D is possibly TRBD2 (6 bases). This CDR3 is 12 amino acids long. Trimming took 3 bases from V and 6 from J, leaving 12 bases between them. In germline, CDR1 is GTSNPN, CDR2 SVGIG (reference sequence). CDR3 in amino acids: CAWRGGLSEQYF. The CDR3 DNA follows: TGTGCCTGGAGGGGGGGACTGAGCGAGCAGTACTTC.